This T cell receptor beta chain was captured in a study of blood T cells in healthy people across ages. Study-wide results and limits: The study found more naive CD4+ cells and higher diversity in long-lived than aged donors.

It was with a sample-barcoded 5' primer and a J-beta primer mix that a second PCR of about 6 to 12 cycles was run. Every cDNA molecule carried a tag from a template-switch adaptor bearing 12 random nucleotides. TCRdb re-derived calls from the 5' RACE reads in MiXCR, one entry per CDR3 protein. The data show approximately 780,000 distinct CDR3 sequences, with around 25% seen just once and 3% held by the top ten. Concerning this clonotype itself: Its antigen is undetermined.

This CDR3 spans 13 amino acids. V lost 3 bases and J lost 3, with 8 bases in between. Per germline, CDR1 SGHVS and CDR2 FQNEAQ. These data were also reused for a study on T cells of mothers and their children. This second report adds: The donor cohort consisted of a few healthy Caucasian mothers and their six children. Related mother-child pairs showed slightly higher but non-significant overlap than unrelated pairs.

Specimen: blood. The clonotype originates from a boy younger than 18 in good health. The chain uses TRBV7-8 and TRBJ1-2; D is unclear. The CDR3 loop reads CASSLPGDYGYTF. The DNA for the CDR3 is TGTGCCAGCAGCTTGCCGGGAGACTATGGCTACACCTTC.